This entry is about one T cell receptor beta chain. The antigen is unknown. These data originate in a study of OX40 agonist ivuxolimab in advanced cancers. Study details: It was ivuxolimab, an agonistic anti-OX40 (CD134) antibody, that patients were treated with. People who had prior anti-PD-1, anti-PD-L1 or anti-CTLA-4 therapy could take part, and about 37% had some. Patient treatment consisted of intravenous ivuxolimab administration every 2 weeks at 0.01 to 10 mg/kg. Study-level results: Partial responders treated at 0.1-3.0 mg/kg exhibited clonal expansion among the lowest measured.

Germline V lookup: CDR1 SQVTM, CDR2 ANQGSEA. The CDR3 runs 12 residues. Trimming cost V 6 bases and J 6 bases; bases outside gene matches: 3. Libraries were prepared by immunoSEQ multiplex PCR; TCRdb keeps only in-frame clonotypes and omits some of them. The sample records around 25,000 clones, 84% being singletons. The sequencing used CD4+ or CD8+ T cells sorted from blood, collected in a trial of the OX40 agonist ivuxolimab. The sequence was obtained from an adult with an advanced solid tumor such as melanoma, head and neck, liver or kidney cancer. The chain is built from TRBV29-1 and TRBJ2-3; 10 bases fit TRBD1. This chain's CDR3 is CSVGTGVDTQYF. CDR3 bases: TGCAGCGTAGGGACAGGGGTGGATACGCAGTATTTT.